These 2 T cell receptor beta chains originate from one sample sequenced in a study of shared clonotypes between healthy human individuals. Terminally differentiated effector memory CD45RA+ cells were excluded from the naive CD8 cells, which were CD45RO-negative and positively selected for CCR7. The assay was immunoSEQ multiplex PCR, and TCRdb's table has in-frame clones only and misses some. The sample comprises around 600,000 clones, approximately 96% of which are singletons, and about 0.11% rests with the top ten. Sequencing input: naive CD8+ T cells sorted from blood. The receptors come from a woman aged 25-40 years in good health.

The V and J genes are TRBV28 and TRBJ2-5; D is possibly TRBD1 or TRBD2 (6 bases each). Trimming took 5 bases from V and 4 from J, leaving 20 bases between them. Germline V gene lookup returns CDR1 MDHEN and CDR2 SYDVKM. The length of the CDR3 is 16 residues. The CDR3 reads CASSTLRGGGRETQYF. The CDR3, as DNA: TGTGCCAGCAGTACCCTCCGGGGTGGGGGGCGAGAGACCCAGTACTTC.

The V and J genes are TRBV6-5 and TRBJ2-5; D may correspond to TRBD1 or TRBD2 (5 bases each). TRBJ2-7 matches the DNA end more closely, so the J call is doubtful. The CDR3 has 14 residues. Germline CDR1 MNHEY, CDR2 SVGAGI. The CDR3 loop reads CASSYGTDSYEQYF. CDR3 nucleotide sequence: TGTGCCAGCAGTTACGGGACGGACTCCTACGAGCAGTACTTC.